This T cell receptor beta chain was sequenced in a study of cytomegalovirus exposure and HLA in healthy donors. Broader study findings: Immune exposure information available was restricted to CMV serostatus.

On this clone: As yet, its antigen is unknown.

Germline CDR1 and CDR2: GTSNPN and SVGIG (reference sequence). The CDR3 is 15 residues long. V was cut by 2 bases and J by 5 bases, with 17 bases left in between. The PCR made use of 60 Vbeta and 13 Jbeta primers. TCRdb's copy holds only in-frame clones and misses some; the assay was immunoSEQ multiplex PCR. Here the sample spans approximately 120,000 clones, 72% being singletons. The sequence derives from a man younger than 45 in good health and CMV-seronegative. The chain uses TRBV30 and TRBJ2-3; D uncertain. Sequenced input: PBMCs. In DNA, the CDR3 is TGTGCCTGGAGTTATCGCCAGGCACTGGGAGATACGCAGTATTTT. This codes for CAWSYRQALGDTQYF.